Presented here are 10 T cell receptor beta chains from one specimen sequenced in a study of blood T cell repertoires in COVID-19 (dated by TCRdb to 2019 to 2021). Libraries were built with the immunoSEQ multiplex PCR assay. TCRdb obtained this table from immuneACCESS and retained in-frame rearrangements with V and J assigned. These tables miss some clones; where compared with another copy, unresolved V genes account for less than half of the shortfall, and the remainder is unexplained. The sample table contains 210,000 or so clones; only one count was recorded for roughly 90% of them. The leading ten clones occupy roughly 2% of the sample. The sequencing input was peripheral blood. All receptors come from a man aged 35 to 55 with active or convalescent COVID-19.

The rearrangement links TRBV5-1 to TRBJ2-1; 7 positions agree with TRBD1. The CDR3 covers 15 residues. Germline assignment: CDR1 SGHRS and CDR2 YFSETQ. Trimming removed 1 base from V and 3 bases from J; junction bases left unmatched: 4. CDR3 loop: CASSLMAGGYNEQFF. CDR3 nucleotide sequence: TGCGCCAGCAGCTTGATGGCAGGGGGCTACAATGAGCAGTTCTTC.

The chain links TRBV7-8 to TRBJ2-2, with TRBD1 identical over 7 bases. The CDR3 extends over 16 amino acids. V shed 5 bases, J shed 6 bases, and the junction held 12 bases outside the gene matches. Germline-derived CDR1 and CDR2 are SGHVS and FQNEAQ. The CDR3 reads CASSLDDRVIPGELFF. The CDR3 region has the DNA TGTGCCAGCAGCCTCGATGACAGGGTTATACCCGGGGAGCTGTTTTTT.

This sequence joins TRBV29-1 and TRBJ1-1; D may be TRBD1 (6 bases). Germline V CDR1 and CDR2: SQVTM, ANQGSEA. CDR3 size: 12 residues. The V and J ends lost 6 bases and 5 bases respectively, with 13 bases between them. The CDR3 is CSVVGAGTEAFF. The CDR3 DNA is TGCAGCGTCGTGGGGGCAGGTACTGAAGCTTTCTTT.

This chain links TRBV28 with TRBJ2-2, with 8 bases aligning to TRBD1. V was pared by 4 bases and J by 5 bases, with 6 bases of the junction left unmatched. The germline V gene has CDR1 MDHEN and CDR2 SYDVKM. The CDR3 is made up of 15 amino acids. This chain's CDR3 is CASSSQGAGTGELFF. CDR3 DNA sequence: TGTGCCAGCAGTTCCCAGGGGGCGGGAACCGGGGAGCTGTTTTTT.

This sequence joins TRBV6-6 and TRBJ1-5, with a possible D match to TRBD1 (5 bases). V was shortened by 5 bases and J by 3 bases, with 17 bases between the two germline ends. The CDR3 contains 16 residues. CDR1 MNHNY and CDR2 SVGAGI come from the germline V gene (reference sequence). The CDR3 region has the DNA TGTGCCAGCAGTGGGGGGGGTGGGACCTTCAATCAGCCCCAGCATTTT. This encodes CASSGGGGTFNQPQHF.

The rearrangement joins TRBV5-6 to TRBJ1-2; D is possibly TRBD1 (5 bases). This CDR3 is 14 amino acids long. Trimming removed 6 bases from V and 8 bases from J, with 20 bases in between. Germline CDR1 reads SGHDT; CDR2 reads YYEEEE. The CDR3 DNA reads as TGTGCCAGCACCTTAAGGCCGGGGGAATTAGGCTACACCTTC. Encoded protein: CASTLRPGELGYTF.

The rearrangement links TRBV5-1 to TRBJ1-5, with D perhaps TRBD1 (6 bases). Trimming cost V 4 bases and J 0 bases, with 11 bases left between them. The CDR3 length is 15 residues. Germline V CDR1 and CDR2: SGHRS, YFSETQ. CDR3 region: CASSQGQNSNQPQHF. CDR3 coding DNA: TGCGCCAGCAGCCAGGGGCAGAATAGCAATCAGCCCCAGCATTTT.

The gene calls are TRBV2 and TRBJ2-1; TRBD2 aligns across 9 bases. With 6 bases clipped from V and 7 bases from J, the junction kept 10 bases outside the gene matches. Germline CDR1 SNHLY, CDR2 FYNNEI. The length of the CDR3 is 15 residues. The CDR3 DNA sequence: TGTGCCAGCAGGGTCGGTAGCGGGAGTGGTAATGAGCAGTTCTTC. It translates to CASRVGSGSGNEQFF.

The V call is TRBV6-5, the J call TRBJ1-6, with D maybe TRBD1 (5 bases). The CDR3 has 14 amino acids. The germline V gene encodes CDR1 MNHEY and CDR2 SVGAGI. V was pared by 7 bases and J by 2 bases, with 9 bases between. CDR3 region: CASILGAYNSPLHF. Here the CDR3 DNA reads TGTGCCAGCATCCTAGGGGCCTATAATTCACCCCTCCACTTT.

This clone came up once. CDR3: CASKDSNYGYTF. As DNA, the CDR3 is TGTGCCAGCAAGGACAGCAATTATGGCTACACCTTC. V gene TRBV5-6 combines with J gene TRBJ1-2, with a possible D match to TRBD1 (6 bases). The length of the CDR3 is 12 residues. CDR1 and CDR2 (germline): SGHDT, YYEEEE. V was pared by 6 bases and J by 5 bases, with 11 bases between.